What follows is one TCR beta chain and its context. Its antigen is currently unknown. The data originate from a study of CXCR3-negative and CXCR3-positive naive CD8 T cells. Carrying UMI labels, the TRB cDNA libraries were prepared through 5' RACE. TCRdb reprocessed the 5' RACE reads and reports one entry per CDR3 protein, with no DNA. The repertoire table contains tens of thousands of distinct CDR3 sequences. Regarding the study as a whole: CXCR3-negative and CXCR3-positive naive cells shared comparable TRBV-TRBJ usage, but memory cells did not.

Sequencing used memory CD8+ T cells from blood. The sequence was collected from a human donor in good health. Some clones in this sample may be carry-over from other donors' samples.

The CDR3 reads CASSWTGTGELFF. This chain uses TRBV7-6 with TRBJ2-2; the D call from TCRdb, TRBD1, cannot be confirmed without DNA. The CDR3 spans 13 residues. Per the germline V gene, CDR1 is SGHVS and CDR2 is FNYEAQ.